A selection of T cell receptor beta chains follows, all from one sample in a study of blood T cells in healthy people across ages. TCRdb re-called the 5' RACE reads with MiXCR, one entry per CDR3 protein. Of about 800,000 distinct CDR3 sequences detected, 25% appear once; the ten largest clones hold roughly 3.5%. These data also formed part of another study, on T cells of mothers and their children.

Sequencing input: blood. The source is a boy aged 10-17 years in good health. Both conserved end residues are part of each CDR3. The order of the fields is V gene, J gene, clone size, D gene, CDR3 protein, CDR3 DNA. D genes are given only for firm matches. Clone size is stated in some rows and not others, as once, few, many or a class when expanded.

v_call: TRBV4-3; j_call: TRBJ1-1; clone_size: few; d_call: TRBD1; cdr3_aa: CASSQDRGLGTEAFF; cdr3_nt: TGCGCCAGCAGCCAAGACAGGGGGCTGGGAACTGAAGCTTTCTTT
v_call: TRBV11-2; j_call: TRBJ2-7; clone_size: -; d_call: TRBD1; cdr3_aa: CASSLIPPGQRTYEQYF; cdr3_nt: TGTGCCAGCAGCTTAATCCCGCCGGGACAGCGGACCTACGAGCAGTACTTC
v_call: TRBV7-9; j_call: TRBJ2-2; clone_size: -; d_call: TRBD1; cdr3_aa: CASSLQGARNTGELFF; cdr3_nt: TGTGCCAGCAGCCTTCAGGGGGCGAGGAACACCGGGGAGCTGTTTTTT
v_call: TRBV4-3; j_call: TRBJ1-2; clone_size: few; d_call: TRBD1; cdr3_aa: CASSQDRDRVPYGYTF; cdr3_nt: TGCGCCAGCAGCCAAGATAGGGACAGGGTCCCCTATGGCTACACCTTC
v_call: TRBV20-1; j_call: TRBJ1-5; clone_size: -; d_call: TRBD1; cdr3_aa: CSARGGQGYSNQPQHF; cdr3_nt: TGCAGTGCCAGAGGGGGACAGGGGTATAGCAATCAGCCCCAGCATTTT
v_call: TRBV9; j_call: TRBJ2-1; clone_size: many; d_call: -; cdr3_aa: CASSADQLNNEQFF; cdr3_nt: TGTGCCAGCAGCGCAGACCAGCTTAACAATGAGCAGTTCTTC
v_call: TRBV5-1; j_call: TRBJ1-1; clone_size: -; d_call: -; cdr3_aa: CASSSARGAEAFF; cdr3_nt: TGCGCCAGCAGCTCTGCTCGAGGGGCCGAGGCTTTCTTT
v_call: TRBV5-1; j_call: TRBJ2-3; clone_size: few; d_call: -; cdr3_aa: CASSPARAGGTDTQYF; cdr3_nt: TGCGCCAGCAGCCCTGCCAGGGCCGGGGGCACAGATACGCAGTATTTT
v_call: TRBV7-2; j_call: TRBJ2-5; clone_size: few; d_call: -; cdr3_aa: CASSLARGLHFLETQYF; cdr3_nt: TGTGCCAGCAGCTTAGCCCGGGGGCTCCATTTTTTAGAGACCCAGTACTTC
v_call: TRBV28; j_call: TRBJ2-1; clone_size: -; d_call: TRBD1; cdr3_aa: CASSSPGTEISYSEQFF; cdr3_nt: TGTGCCAGCAGTTCACCCGGGACAGAGATTTCCTACAGTGAGCAGTTCTTC
v_call: TRBV27; j_call: TRBJ2-7; clone_size: -; d_call: -; cdr3_aa: CASSTSLETISYEQYF; cdr3_nt: TGTGCCAGCAGTACGAGCCTTGAGACAATCTCCTACGAGCAGTACTTC
v_call: TRBV10-3; j_call: TRBJ2-7; clone_size: few; d_call: -; cdr3_aa: CAISGPSYEQYF; cdr3_nt: TGTGCCATCAGTGGTCCCTCCTACGAGCAGTACTTC
v_call: TRBV28; j_call: TRBJ2-6; clone_size: few; d_call: TRBD2; cdr3_aa: CASQNGGLGANVLTF; cdr3_nt: TGTGCCAGCCAGAACGGGGGGTTAGGGGCCAACGTCCTGACTTTC
v_call: TRBV4-3; j_call: TRBJ2-6; clone_size: few; d_call: -; cdr3_aa: CASSQGWGSGANVLTF; cdr3_nt: TGCGCCAGCAGCCAAGGGTGGGGCTCTGGGGCCAACGTCCTGACTTTC
v_call: TRBV20-1; j_call: TRBJ1-5; clone_size: few; d_call: -; cdr3_aa: CSALVWGLGSNQPQHF; cdr3_nt: TGCAGTGCCCTGGTATGGGGACTGGGCAGCAATCAGCCCCAGCATTTT
v_call: TRBV5-1; j_call: TRBJ2-7; clone_size: -; d_call: -; cdr3_aa: CASSLVPFYEQYF; cdr3_nt: TGCGCCAGCAGCTTGGTCCCCTTTTACGAGCAGTACTTC
v_call: TRBV7-8; j_call: TRBJ2-1; clone_size: few; d_call: TRBD1; cdr3_aa: CASSFRDRGHDEQFF; cdr3_nt: TGTGCCAGCAGCTTCCGGGACAGGGGGCACGATGAGCAGTTCTTC
v_call: TRBV12-3/TRBV12-4; j_call: TRBJ2-7; clone_size: -; d_call: -; cdr3_aa: CASTSTESSYEQYF; cdr3_nt: TGTGCCAGCACCTCGACGGAGAGCTCCTACGAGCAGTACTTC
v_call: TRBV9; j_call: TRBJ2-5; clone_size: -; d_call: -; cdr3_aa: CASSVGWGGPNEQLF; cdr3_nt: TGTGCCAGCAGCGTAGGGTGGGGGGGCCCTAATGAGCAGCTCTTC
v_call: TRBV12-3/TRBV12-4; j_call: TRBJ2-3; clone_size: -; d_call: -; cdr3_aa: CASSLGQTQDTQYF; cdr3_nt: TGTGCCAGCAGTTTAGGTCAGACACAAGATACGCAGTATTTT
v_call: TRBV7-9; j_call: TRBJ2-3; clone_size: few; d_call: TRBD2; cdr3_aa: CASSRGTSGSLGADTQYF; cdr3_nt: TGTGCCAGCAGCCGTGGGACTAGCGGGAGTCTGGGCGCAGATACGCAGTATTTT
v_call: TRBV18; j_call: TRBJ2-5; clone_size: few; d_call: -; cdr3_aa: CASSPLSRVETQYF; cdr3_nt: TGTGCCAGCTCACCACTATCCAGGGTCGAGACCCAGTACTTC
v_call: TRBV4-3; j_call: TRBJ2-7; clone_size: few; d_call: TRBD2; cdr3_aa: CASSPIAGGGLYEQYF; cdr3_nt: TGCGCCAGCAGCCCTATAGCGGGAGGTGGGCTCTACGAGCAGTACTTC
v_call: TRBV10-3; j_call: TRBJ2-7; clone_size: -; d_call: -; cdr3_aa: CAISESISYEQYF; cdr3_nt: TGTGCCATCAGTGAGTCAATCTCCTACGAGCAGTACTTC
v_call: TRBV7-2; j_call: TRBJ1-4; clone_size: few; d_call: -; cdr3_aa: CASSFLRDATNEKLFF; cdr3_nt: TGTGCCAGCAGCTTTTTGCGAGATGCAACTAATGAAAAACTGTTTTTT
v_call: TRBV3-1; j_call: TRBJ2-7; clone_size: -; d_call: -; cdr3_aa: CASRQDVDEQYF; cdr3_nt: TGTGCCAGCCGCCAAGATGTCGACGAGCAGTACTTC
v_call: TRBV7-2; j_call: TRBJ1-5; clone_size: few; d_call: -; cdr3_aa: CASSLALTGYQPQHF; cdr3_nt: TGTGCCAGCAGCTTAGCGCTTACGGGGTATCAGCCCCAGCATTTT
v_call: TRBV28; j_call: TRBJ2-6; clone_size: -; d_call: TRBD1; cdr3_aa: CASRPLTGGFPSGANVLTF; cdr3_nt: TGTGCCAGCAGACCTCTGACAGGGGGCTTTCCTTCTGGGGCCAACGTCCTGACTTTC
v_call: TRBV25-1; j_call: TRBJ2-7; clone_size: few; d_call: -; cdr3_aa: CASSQRDGSSYEQYF; cdr3_nt: TGTGCCAGCAGTCAAAGGGACGGCAGCTCCTACGAGCAGTACTTC
v_call: TRBV20-1; j_call: TRBJ1-1; clone_size: few; d_call: -; cdr3_aa: CSARDLFLGNTEAFF; cdr3_nt: TGCAGTGCTAGAGATCTGTTTTTGGGGAACACTGAAGCTTTCTTT
v_call: TRBV5-1; j_call: TRBJ1-4; clone_size: few; d_call: -; cdr3_aa: CASSMGVTEKLFF; cdr3_nt: TGCGCCAGCAGCATGGGGGTGACTGAAAAACTGTTTTTT
v_call: TRBV7-2; j_call: TRBJ1-5; clone_size: few; d_call: -; cdr3_aa: CASSPGMGQPQHF; cdr3_nt: TGTGCCAGCAGCCCGGGGATGGGTCAGCCCCAGCATTTT
v_call: TRBV29-1; j_call: TRBJ2-1; clone_size: -; d_call: TRBD2; cdr3_aa: CSTGTSGGYNEQFF; cdr3_nt: TGCAGCACTGGGACTAGCGGGGGTTACAATGAGCAGTTCTTC
v_call: TRBV20-1; j_call: TRBJ1-6; clone_size: -; d_call: -; cdr3_aa: CSARDGGPTAPLHF; cdr3_nt: TGCAGTGCTAGAGATGGCGGACCCACGGCACCCCTCCACTTT
v_call: TRBV12-3/TRBV12-4; j_call: TRBJ2-2; clone_size: few; d_call: -; cdr3_aa: CASSLAPWETGELFF; cdr3_nt: TGTGCCAGCAGTTTAGCGCCTTGGGAAACCGGGGAGCTGTTTTTT
v_call: TRBV20-1; j_call: TRBJ1-5; clone_size: -; d_call: -; cdr3_aa: CSVRPDYSNQPQHF; cdr3_nt: TGCAGTGTTAGACCCGATTACAGCAATCAGCCCCAGCATTTT
v_call: TRBV2; j_call: TRBJ1-6; clone_size: few; d_call: -; cdr3_aa: CASKVGRLNSPLHF; cdr3_nt: TGTGCCAGCAAAGTTGGGCGTTTGAATTCACCCCTCCACTTT
v_call: TRBV7-2; j_call: TRBJ2-7; clone_size: -; d_call: -; cdr3_aa: CASSKVLYEQYF; cdr3_nt: TGTGCCAGCAGCAAGGTCTTGTACGAGCAGTACTTC
v_call: TRBV2; j_call: TRBJ2-7; clone_size: few; d_call: -; cdr3_aa: CAILDSITYEQYF; cdr3_nt: TGTGCCATCCTGGACAGCATAACCTACGAGCAGTACTTC
v_call: TRBV7-3; j_call: TRBJ1-1; clone_size: -; d_call: TRBD1; cdr3_aa: CASSLAGGAIAEAFF; cdr3_nt: TGTGCCAGCAGCCTCGCAGGGGGCGCGATCGCTGAAGCTTTCTTT
v_call: TRBV20-1; j_call: TRBJ2-3; clone_size: few; d_call: TRBD2; cdr3_aa: CSARVGASGATDTQYF; cdr3_nt: TGCAGTGCTAGAGTCGGGGCTAGCGGGGCCACAGATACGCAGTATTTT